Sequencing of this T cell receptor beta chain was carried out in a study of cytomegalovirus exposure and HLA in healthy donors. The study, taken as a whole, reports: Investigators reported 150 to 200 TCR beta chains as tied to cytomegalovirus. Later analysis placed DRB1 highest and HLA-C lowest in TCR association rates, which differed by HLA locus. It was only CMV serostatus that was available as immune exposure information. A missense DCLRE1C variant was associated with V- and J-gene trimming of TCR beta chains in a later analysis, and an independent cohort replicated the association.

V trimming: 7 bases; J trimming: 2 bases; junction bases outside the gene matches: 7. The CDR3 runs 14 residues. Germline CDR1 SQVTM, CDR2 ANQGSEA. Comment on this clone: Its antigen is unidentified.

Vbeta (60) and Jbeta (13) primers were used in the PCR. The data were produced by immunoSEQ multiplex PCR, yet TCRdb's version contains in-frame clones alone and is incomplete. The sample yields over 150,000 clones, more than 75% seen once. This clonotype was sampled from a girl under three years old in good health and CMV-seronegative. The specimen was PBMCs. The genes are TRBV29-1 and TRBJ2-2; 7 bases line up with TRBD1. The CDR3 DNA is TGCAGCGGTTACCGGGACAGTAACACCGGGGAGCTGTTTTTT. Its protein product is CSGYRDSNTGELFF.